The T cell receptor beta chain under discussion was sequenced for a study of blood T cell repertoires in COVID-19 (dated by TCRdb to the early 2020s). For context, the study as a whole: The collaborator samples originated in the United States, Italy and Spain and spanned the acute and convalescent phases of COVID-19. The material from the prospective study consisted of cDNA or gDNA derived from T cells, B-cell-depleted T cells, or PBMCs. The dataset comprised deeply sampled blood TCRbeta repertoires from subjects exposed to, actively infected with, or recovered from COVID-19. The repertoires were released in a freely available public database intended as a resource for research on the immune response to SARS-CoV-2. Samples came from the ongoing ImmuneRACE study (first 160 participants) plus 1,254 subjects from 6 global collaborators. A de-identified subject ID, COVID-19 status, age in years and sex were almost always included in the sample metadata. Where HLA class I and class II types were available, the types were taken from metadata supplied by the sample provider, not from assay-based typing. General findings and caveats noted by the study authors: How much clinical and demographic metadata was included differed by source and by participant, and the metadata was provided uncurated.

A note on this clone: Its antigen remains unidentified. No per-base quality is available; no much larger clone lies one base away.

TCRbeta CDR3 regions were amplified from genomic DNA by means of the immunoSEQ Assay, a bias-controlled multiplex PCR. Per the source publication's procedure: Within the assay, amplification of reference gene primers was used to estimate how many nucleated cells each sample contained. To quantify the absolute abundance of each unique TCRbeta CDR3 rearrangement, sequence reads were collapsed and filtered. For each sample, productive Simpson clonality was calculated as the square root of Simpson's diversity index across productive rearrangements. The immuneACCESS repertoire file appears here via TCRdb, limited to in-frame rearrangements. These files lack a portion of the clones; in checked studies, under half of the deficit traces to unresolved V genes, and the cause of the others is not known. That table supplies the V and J calls and clone size; D and trimming were determined from the DNA. The table for this sample lists a few hundred thousand clones; about 89% of them were counted only once. The top ten clonotypes cover 12% of the sample.

Per the germline V gene, MDHEN is the CDR1 and SYDVKM is the CDR2. From its cysteine to its phenylalanine, the CDR3 spans 15 amino acids. The kept DNA is CDR3 alone, 45 bases in frame from the first base. V trim: 3 bases; J trim: 7 bases; unmatched bases: 5. Each collaborating institution followed its own protocols to collect whole blood in K2EDTA tubes. For TCRbeta analysis, collaborator samples were shipped as frozen whole blood, as isolated PBMCs, or as DNA extracted from either sample type. The sequence is built from TRBV28 and TRBJ1-6; the junction holds 8 bases that match TRBD1. The specimen sequenced was peripheral blood. This receptor was taken from a woman aged 55-69 years with acute or convalescent COVID-19. The DNA sequence reads TGTGCCAGCAGTTTTAACAGGGGGGGGAATTCACCCCTCCACTTT. It codes for CASSFNRGGNSPLHF.